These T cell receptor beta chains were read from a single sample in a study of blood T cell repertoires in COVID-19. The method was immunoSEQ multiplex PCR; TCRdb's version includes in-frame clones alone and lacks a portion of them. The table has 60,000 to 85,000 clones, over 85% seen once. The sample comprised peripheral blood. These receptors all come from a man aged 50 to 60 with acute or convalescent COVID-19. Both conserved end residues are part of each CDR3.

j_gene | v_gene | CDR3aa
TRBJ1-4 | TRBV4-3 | CASSATGGGFEKLFF
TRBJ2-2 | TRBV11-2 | CASSFTWTSTGELFF
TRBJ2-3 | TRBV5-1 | CASSDPTGSGTDTQYF
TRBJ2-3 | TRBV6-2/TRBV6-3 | CASSLGLAGGDTQYF
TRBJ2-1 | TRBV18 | CASSRDRGDEQFF
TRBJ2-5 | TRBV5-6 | CASSFRGQETQYF
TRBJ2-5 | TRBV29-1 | CSGDLRGNQETQYF
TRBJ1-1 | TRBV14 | CASSQVLGANTEAFF
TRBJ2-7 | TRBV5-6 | CASSSGTYEQYF
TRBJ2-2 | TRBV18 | CASSPLEPASGGPGELFF
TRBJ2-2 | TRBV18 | CASSPTGVEYTGELFF
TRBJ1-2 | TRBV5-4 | CASTKIGGTALSYGYTF
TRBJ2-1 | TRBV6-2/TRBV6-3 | CASSKKIKGAPYNEQFF
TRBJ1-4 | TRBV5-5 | CASSDGGQGEKKLFF
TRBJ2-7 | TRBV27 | CASSLSRGPEQYF
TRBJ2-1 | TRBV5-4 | CASSLAGGNEQFF
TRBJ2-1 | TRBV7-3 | CASSPQQGAEQFF
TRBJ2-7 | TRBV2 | CASSELAGSSYEQYF
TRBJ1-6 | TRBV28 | CASSPIPPSSYNSPLHF
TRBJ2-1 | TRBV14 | CASSPPLSGSSFEQFF
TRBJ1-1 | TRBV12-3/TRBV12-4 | CASKFQGGTEAFF
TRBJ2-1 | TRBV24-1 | CATSDYDSAVYNEQFF
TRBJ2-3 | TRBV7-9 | CASSLLSDTQYF